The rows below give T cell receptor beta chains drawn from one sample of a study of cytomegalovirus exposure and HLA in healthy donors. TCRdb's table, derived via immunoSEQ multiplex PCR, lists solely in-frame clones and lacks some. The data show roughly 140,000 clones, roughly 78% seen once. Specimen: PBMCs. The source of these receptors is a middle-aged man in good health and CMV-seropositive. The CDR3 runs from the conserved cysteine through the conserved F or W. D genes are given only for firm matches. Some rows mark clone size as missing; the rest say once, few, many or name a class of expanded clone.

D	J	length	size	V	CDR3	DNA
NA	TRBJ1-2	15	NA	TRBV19	CASSIGLWAAYGYTF	TGTGCCAGTAGTATAGGATTATGGGCAGCCTATGGCTACACCTTC
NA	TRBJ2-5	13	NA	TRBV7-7	CASSPALRETQYF	TGTGCCAGCAGCCCAGCGTTGCGGGAGACCCAGTACTTC
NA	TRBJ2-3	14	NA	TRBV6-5	CASSAPGGTDTQYF	TGTGCCAGCAGTGCCCCAGGGGGCACAGATACGCAGTATTTT
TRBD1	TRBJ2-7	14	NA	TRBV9	CASAADRGGNEQYF	TGTGCCAGCGCCGCCGACAGGGGAGGCAACGAGCAGTACTTC
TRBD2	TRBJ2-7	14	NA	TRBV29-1	CSVFSQRDSYEQYF	TGCAGCGTTTTCTCCCAGCGGGACTCCTACGAGCAGTACTTC
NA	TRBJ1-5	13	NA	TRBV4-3	CASSQDRGQPQHF	TGCGCCAGCAGCCAAGATAGGGGTCAGCCCCAGCATTTT
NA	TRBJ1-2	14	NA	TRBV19	CASSIVTTNYGYTF	TGTGCCAGTAGTATAGTTACAACTAACTATGGCTACACCTTC
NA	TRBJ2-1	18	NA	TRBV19	CASSIRMPGGNRYNEQFF	TGTGCCAGTAGTATACGCATGCCCGGCGGGAACAGATACAATGAGCAGTTCTTC
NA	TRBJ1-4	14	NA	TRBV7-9	CASSLVAGFEKLFF	TGTGCCAGCAGCTTAGTAGCGGGTTTCGAAAAACTGTTTTTT
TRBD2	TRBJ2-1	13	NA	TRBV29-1	CSTVAGAGDEQFF	TGCAGCACGGTAGCGGGAGCGGGGGATGAGCAGTTCTTC
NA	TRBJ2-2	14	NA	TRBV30	CAWRVEVPTGELFF	TGTGCCTGGAGGGTAGAAGTCCCCACCGGGGAGCTGTTTTTT
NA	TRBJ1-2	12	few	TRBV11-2	CASSLGGGGYTF	TGTGCCAGCAGCTTAGGAGGCGGTGGCTACACCTTC
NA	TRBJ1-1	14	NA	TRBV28	CASSLYAASAEAFF	TGTGCCAGCAGTTTATACGCGGCCTCCGCTGAAGCTTTCTTT
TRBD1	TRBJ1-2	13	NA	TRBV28	CASSRDSYYGYTF	TGTGCCAGCAGTAGGGACAGCTACTATGGCTACACCTTC
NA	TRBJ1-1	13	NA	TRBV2	CASRLSENTEAFF	TGTGCCAGCCGTCTGAGTGAGAACACTGAAGCTTTCTTT
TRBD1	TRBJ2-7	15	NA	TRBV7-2	CASSFPGQGLGEQYF	TGTGCCAGCAGCTTCCCGGGACAGGGTCTTGGCGAGCAGTACTTC
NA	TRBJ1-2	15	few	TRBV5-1	CASSSSQGIDYGYTF	TGCGCCAGCAGCTCCTCTCAGGGGATAGACTATGGCTACACCTTC
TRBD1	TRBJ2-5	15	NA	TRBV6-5	CASSYRPDRQETQYF	TGTGCCAGCAGCTACAGGCCGGACAGGCAAGAGACCCAGTACTTC
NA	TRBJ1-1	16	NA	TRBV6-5	CASSSGRTGMNTEAFF	TGTGCCAGCAGTTCCGGCCGAACAGGGATGAACACTGAAGCTTTCTTT
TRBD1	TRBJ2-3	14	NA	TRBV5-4	CASSHWTGSDTQYF	TGTGCCAGCAGCCACTGGACAGGGTCTGATACGCAGTATTTT
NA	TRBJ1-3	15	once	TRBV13	CASSLGRGTGNTIYF	TGTGCCAGCAGCTTGGGAAGGGGCACTGGAAACACCATATATTTT
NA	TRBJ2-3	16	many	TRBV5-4	CASSTPIGGSTDTQYF	TGTGCCAGCAGCACGCCTATCGGGGGTAGCACAGATACGCAGTATTTT
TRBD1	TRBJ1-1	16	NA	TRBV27	CASSRAGTAMNTEAFF	TGTGCCAGCAGTAGAGCCGGGACAGCTATGAACACTGAAGCTTTCTTT
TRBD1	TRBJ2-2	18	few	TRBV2	CASSDGGQGALRTGELFF	TGTGCCAGCAGTGATGGAGGACAGGGGGCCCTTCGGACCGGGGAGCTGTTTTTT
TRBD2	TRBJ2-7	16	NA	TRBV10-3	CAISDPGVGGGYEQYF	TGTGCCATCAGTGACCCCGGGGTGGGGGGGGGCTACGAGCAGTACTTC
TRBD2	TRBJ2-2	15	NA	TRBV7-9	CASSSSGRKTGELFF	TGTGCCAGCAGCTCTAGCGGGAGGAAAACCGGGGAGCTGTTTTTT
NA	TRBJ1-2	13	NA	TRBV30	CALATGPVSGYTF	TGTGCCTTAGCCACAGGCCCCGTCTCCGGCTACACCTTC
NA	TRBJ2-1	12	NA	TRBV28	CASKGSLGEQFF	TGTGCCAGCAAAGGCTCCCTAGGTGAGCAGTTCTTC
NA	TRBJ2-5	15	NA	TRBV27	CASSPRALPQETQYF	TGTGCCAGCAGTCCAAGAGCACTTCCTCAAGAGACCCAGTACTTC
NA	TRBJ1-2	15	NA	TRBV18	CASSPRSDRTDGYTF	TGTGCCAGCTCACCACGATCGGACAGAACGGATGGCTACACCTTC
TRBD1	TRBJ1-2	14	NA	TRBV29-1	CSVDGGTGPRGYTF	TGCAGCGTTGACGGGGGGACAGGGCCTCGTGGCTACACCTTC
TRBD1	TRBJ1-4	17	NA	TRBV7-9	CASSLSGGTATNEKLFF	TGTGCCAGCAGCTTAAGCGGCGGGACAGCAACTAATGAAAAACTGTTTTTT
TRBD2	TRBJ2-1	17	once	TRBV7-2	CASSPHRRGGSTNEQFF	TGTGCCAGCAGCCCCCATCGCCGCGGGGGTAGTACGAATGAGCAGTTCTTC
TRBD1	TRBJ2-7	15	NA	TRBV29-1	CSVIKPGQGVYEQYF	TGCAGCGTGATTAAACCGGGACAGGGGGTCTACGAGCAGTACTTC
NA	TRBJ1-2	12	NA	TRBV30	CAWSSGGYGYTF	TGTGCCTGGAGTTCCGGGGGCTATGGCTACACCTTC
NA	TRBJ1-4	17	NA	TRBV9	CASSVEGRASPNEKLFF	TGTGCCAGCAGCGTAGAGGGCAGGGCGTCGCCTAATGAAAAACTGTTTTTT
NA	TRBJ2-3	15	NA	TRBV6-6	CASSYLGGSTDTQYF	TGTGCCAGCAGTTACCTGGGGGGAAGCACAGATACGCAGTATTTT
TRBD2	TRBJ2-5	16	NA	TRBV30	CAWRGGKGSGKETQYF	TGTGCCTGGAGAGGAGGGAAAGGGAGCGGGAAAGAGACCCAGTACTTC
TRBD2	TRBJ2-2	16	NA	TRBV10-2	CASSETLAVNTGELFF	TGCGCCAGCAGTGAGACCCTAGCGGTGAACACCGGGGAGCTGTTTTTT
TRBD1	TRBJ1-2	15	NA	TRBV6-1	CTSSDATGGASGYTF	TGTACCAGCAGTGACGCGACAGGGGGCGCGAGTGGCTACACCTTC
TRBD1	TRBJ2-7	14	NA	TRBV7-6	CASSLTGYSYEQYF	TGTGCCAGCAGCCTGACAGGGTACTCCTACGAGCAGTACTTC